This note documents a single T cell receptor beta chain sequence. Its cognate antigen is unknown. This entry is derived from a study of shared clonotypes between healthy human individuals. Findings of the study overall: Represented genetic and exposure-history diversity was restricted by having few donors.

Sequencing used immunoSEQ multiplex PCR; TCRdb keeps in-frame clones, though not all of them. The sample has hundreds of thousands of clones, roughly 92% seen once. The CDR3 length is 15 residues. The V end lost 4 bases, the J end lost 2 bases, and 9 bases lay between the germline ends. Germline loops: CDR1 MNHEY, CDR2 SMNVEV (reference sequence). Positive CCR7 selection of CD45RO-negative cells yielded the naive CD8 cells, and terminally differentiated effector memory CD45RA+ cells were excluded. The sequence came from a man aged 30 to 39 in good health. Input material: naive CD8+ T cells sorted from blood. The chain recombines TRBV27 with TRBJ2-6, with unresolved D. The chain's CDR3 is CASSSQDPGANVLTF. The CDR3 DNA reads as TGTGCCAGCAGTTCCCAGGACCCTGGGGCCAACGTCCTGACTTTC.